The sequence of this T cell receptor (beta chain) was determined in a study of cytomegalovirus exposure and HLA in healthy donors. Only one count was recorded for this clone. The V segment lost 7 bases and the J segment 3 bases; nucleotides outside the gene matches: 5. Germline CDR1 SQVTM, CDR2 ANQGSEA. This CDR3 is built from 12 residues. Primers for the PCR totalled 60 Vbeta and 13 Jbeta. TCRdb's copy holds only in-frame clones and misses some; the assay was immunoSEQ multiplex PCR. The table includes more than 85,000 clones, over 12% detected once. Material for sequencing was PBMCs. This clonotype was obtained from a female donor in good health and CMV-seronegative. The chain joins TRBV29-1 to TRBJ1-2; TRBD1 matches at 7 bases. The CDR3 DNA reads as TGCAGCGCATCTACAGGGGACTATGGCTACACCTTC. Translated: CSASTGDYGYTF.